This TCR beta chain was found in a study of a mutant IDH1 vaccine in newly diagnosed glioma. The V gene's germline CDR1 is MNHNY and CDR2 SVGAGI (reference sequence). Trimming removed 6 bases at V and 1 base at J, with 10 bases between. The CDR3 sequence is 14 residues long. Produced via immunoSEQ multiplex PCR; TCRdb's table is partial and in-frame only. The sample lists tens of thousands of clones; approximately 80% were seen once. Comments on this clone: Its antigen is unknown.

The time point denotes: week 35, safety follow-up. All doses held 300 ug of mutant IDH1 20-mer peptide, with topical imiquimod. The V call is TRBV6-6, the J call TRBJ2-1; D is uncertain. Specimen: PBMCs, collected from a glioma patient whose treatment included an IDH1 peptide vaccine. The sequence was collected from a middle-aged man with glioma. The CDR3 DNA follows: TGTGCCAGCAGATATTCTGGGTCCTACAATGAGCAGTTCTTC. This codes for CASRYSGSYNEQFF.